The present T cell receptor (beta chain) was sequenced within a study of early T cells in non-severe SARS-CoV-2 infection. At the level of the study: Unsorted whole-blood RNA was sequenced in bulk, leaving chains unpaired.

Individual cDNA molecules received unique molecular identifiers during library preparation. Each CDR3 protein is one row after TCRdb ran MiXCR on the 5' RACE reads. This repertoire shows 45,000 to 60,000 distinct CDR3 sequences, over 9.5% found once; its top ten account for 4.5% to 5.5%. CDR1 is SQVTM, CDR2 ANQGSEA, per germline. This CDR3 has 13 residues. V gave up 6 bases and J gave up 4 bases; unmatched junction bases: 4. This chain links TRBV29-1 with TRBJ1-2; 11 nucleotides align to TRBD1. The source of this sequence is an adult who was a healthcare worker with PCR-confirmed SARS-CoV-2 infection or an uninfected control (not recorded which). Sequencing input: whole blood. CDR3 protein: CSVRTGGLYGYTF. CDR3 bases: TGCAGCGTACGGACAGGGGGCCTCTATGGCTACACCTTC.